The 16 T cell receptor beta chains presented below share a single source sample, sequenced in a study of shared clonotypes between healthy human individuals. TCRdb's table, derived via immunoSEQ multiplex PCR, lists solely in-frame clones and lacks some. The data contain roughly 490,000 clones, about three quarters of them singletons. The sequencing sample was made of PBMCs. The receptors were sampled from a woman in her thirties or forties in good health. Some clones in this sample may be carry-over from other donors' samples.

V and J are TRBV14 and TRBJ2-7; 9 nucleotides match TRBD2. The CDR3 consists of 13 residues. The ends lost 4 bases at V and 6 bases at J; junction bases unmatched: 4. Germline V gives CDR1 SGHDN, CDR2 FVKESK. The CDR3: CASSPAGGGEQYF. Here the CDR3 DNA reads TGTGCCAGCAGCCCAGCGGGAGGTGGCGAGCAGTACTTC. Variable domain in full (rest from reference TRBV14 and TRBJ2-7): EAGVTQFPSHSVIEKGQTVTLRCDPISGHDNLYWYRRVMGKEIKFLLHFVKESKQDESGMPNNRFLAERTGGTYSTLKVQPAELEDSGVYFCASSPAGGGEQYFGPGTRLTVT.

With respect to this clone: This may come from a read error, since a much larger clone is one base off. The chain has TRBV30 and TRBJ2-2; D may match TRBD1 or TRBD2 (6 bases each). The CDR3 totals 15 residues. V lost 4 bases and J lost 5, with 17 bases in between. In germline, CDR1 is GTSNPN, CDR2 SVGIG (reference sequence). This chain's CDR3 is CAWKGAGEDTGELFF. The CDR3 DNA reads TGTGCCTGGAAGGGTGCAGGGGAGGATACCGGGGAGCTGTTTTTT.

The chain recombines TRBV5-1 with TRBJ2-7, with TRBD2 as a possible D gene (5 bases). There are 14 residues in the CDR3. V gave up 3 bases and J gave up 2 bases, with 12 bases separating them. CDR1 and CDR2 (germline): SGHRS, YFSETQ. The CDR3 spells CASSSISVPYEQYF. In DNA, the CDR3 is TGCGCCAGCAGCTCCATTAGCGTCCCCTACGAGCAGTACTTC.

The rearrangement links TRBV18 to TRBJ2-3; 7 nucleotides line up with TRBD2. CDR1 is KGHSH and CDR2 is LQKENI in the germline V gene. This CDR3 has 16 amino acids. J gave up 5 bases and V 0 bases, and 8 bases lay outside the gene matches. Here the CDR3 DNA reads TGTGCCAGCTCACCACCGACGGCGGGAGCGGGAGATACGCAGTATTTT. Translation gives CASSPPTAGAGDTQYF.

CDR3 sequence reads: CSVGGIYNEQFF. CDR3 coding DNA: TGCAGCGTTGGAGGTATCTACAATGAGCAGTTCTTC. The gene calls are TRBV29-1 and TRBJ2-1; D gene ambiguous. Trimming stripped 4 bases from V and 3 bases from J, with 7 bases between. This CDR3 region has 12 residues. Germline V gene lookup returns CDR1 SQVTM and CDR2 ANQGSEA.

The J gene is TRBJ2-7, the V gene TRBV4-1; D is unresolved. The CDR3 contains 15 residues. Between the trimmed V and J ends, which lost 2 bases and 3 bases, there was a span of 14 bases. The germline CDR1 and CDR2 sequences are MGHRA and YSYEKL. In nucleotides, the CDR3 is TGCGCCAGCAGCCAACCGCAGCAGAGACTCTACGAGCAGTACTTC. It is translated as CASSQPQQRLYEQYF.

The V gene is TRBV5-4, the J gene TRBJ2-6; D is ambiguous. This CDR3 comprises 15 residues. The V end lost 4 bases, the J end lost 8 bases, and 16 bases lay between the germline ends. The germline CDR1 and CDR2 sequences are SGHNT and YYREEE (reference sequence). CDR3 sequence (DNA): TGTGCCAGCAGCCAAGACCGACTCCAATCCAACGTCCTGACTTTC. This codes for CASSQDRLQSNVLTF.

CDR3 region: CASSPQGTPNEQFF. In nucleotides, the CDR3 is TGTGCCAGCAGCCCCCAGGGGACTCCCAATGAGCAGTTCTTC. This sequence joins TRBV9 and TRBJ2-1; D possibly uses TRBD1 or TRBD2 (6 bases each). Germline values: CDR1 SGDLS, CDR2 YYNGEE. CDR3 length: 14 amino acids. Trimming took 4 bases from V and 6 from J, leaving 14 bases between them.

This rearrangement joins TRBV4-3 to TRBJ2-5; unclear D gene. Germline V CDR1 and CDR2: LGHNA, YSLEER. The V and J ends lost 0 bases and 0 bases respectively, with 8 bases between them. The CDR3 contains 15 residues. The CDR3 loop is CASSQEVGHQETQYF. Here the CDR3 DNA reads TGCGCCAGCAGCCAAGAGGTCGGGCACCAAGAGACCCAGTACTTC.

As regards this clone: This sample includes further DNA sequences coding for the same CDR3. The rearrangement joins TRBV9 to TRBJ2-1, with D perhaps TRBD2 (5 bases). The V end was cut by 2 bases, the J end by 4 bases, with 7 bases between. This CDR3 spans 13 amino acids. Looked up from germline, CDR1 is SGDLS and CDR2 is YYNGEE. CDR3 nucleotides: TGTGCCAGCAGCGTTGGGAGTTACAATGAGCAGTTCTTC. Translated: CASSVGSYNEQFF.

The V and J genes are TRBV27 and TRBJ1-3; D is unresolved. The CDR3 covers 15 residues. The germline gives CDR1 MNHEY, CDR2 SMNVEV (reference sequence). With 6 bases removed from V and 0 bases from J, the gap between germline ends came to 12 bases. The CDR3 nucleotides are TGTGCCAGCAGCCCCGACGGCCCCTCTGGAAACACCATATATTTT. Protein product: CASSPDGPSGNTIYF.

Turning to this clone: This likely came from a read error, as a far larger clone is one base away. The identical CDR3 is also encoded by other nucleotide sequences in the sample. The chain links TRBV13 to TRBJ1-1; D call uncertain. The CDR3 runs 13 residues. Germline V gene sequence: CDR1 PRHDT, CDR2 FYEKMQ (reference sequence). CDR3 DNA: TGTGCCAGCAGCTTAGATTTGAACACTGAGGCTTTCTTT. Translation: CASSLDLNTEAFF.

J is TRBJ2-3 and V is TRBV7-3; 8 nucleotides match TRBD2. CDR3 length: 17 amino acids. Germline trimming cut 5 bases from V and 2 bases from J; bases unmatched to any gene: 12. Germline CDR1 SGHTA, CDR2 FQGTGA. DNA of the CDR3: TGTGCCAGCAGCCCCCTCGGGGCTAGCGGGTCCACAGATACGCAGTATTTT. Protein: CASSPLGASGSTDTQYF.

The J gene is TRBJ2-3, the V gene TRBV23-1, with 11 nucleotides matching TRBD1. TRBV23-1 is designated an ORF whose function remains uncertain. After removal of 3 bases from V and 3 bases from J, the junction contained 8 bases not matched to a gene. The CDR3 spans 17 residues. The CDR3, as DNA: TGCGCCAGCAGTCAGACCCCGGACAGGGGGCTAACAGATACGCAGTATTTT. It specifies CASSQTPDRGLTDTQYF.

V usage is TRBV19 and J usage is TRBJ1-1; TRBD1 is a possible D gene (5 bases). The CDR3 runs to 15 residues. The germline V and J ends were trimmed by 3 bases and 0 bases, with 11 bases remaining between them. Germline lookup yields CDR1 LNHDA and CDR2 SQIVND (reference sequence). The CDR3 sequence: CASSITGSLNTEAFF. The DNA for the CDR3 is TGTGCCAGTAGTATCACAGGCTCCTTGAACACTGAAGCTTTCTTT.

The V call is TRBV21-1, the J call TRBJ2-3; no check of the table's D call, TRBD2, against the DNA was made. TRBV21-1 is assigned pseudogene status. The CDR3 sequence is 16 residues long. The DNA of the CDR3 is TGTGCCAGCGGACCTTCGAGCGGGAGGGCCACAGATACGCAGTATTTT. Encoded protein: CASGPSSGRATDTQYF.